The clone carrying this T cell receptor (beta chain) was observed a handful of times. Individual cDNA molecules were tagged with unique molecular identifiers, the study reported. TCRdb reprocessed the 5' RACE reads via MiXCR and lists one record per CDR3 protein. The table includes tens of thousands of distinct CDR3 sequences, 8.2% detected once. This sample was taken from a study of early T cells in non-severe SARS-CoV-2 infection. Germline lookup yields CDR1 KGHSH and CDR2 LQKENI. V gave up 0 bases and J gave up 2 bases, with 10 bases separating them. There are 15 residues in the CDR3. The chain has TRBV18 and TRBJ2-5; D possibly corresponds to TRBD1 (5 bases). The TCR sequence derives from an adult who was a healthcare worker with PCR-confirmed SARS-CoV-2 infection or an uninfected control (not recorded which). Input material: whole blood. In DNA form, the CDR3 reads TGTGCCAGCTCACCACCGGGGCCGAAACAAGAGACCCAGTACTTC. Its protein is CASSPPGPKQETQYF.